The 18 T cell receptor beta chains reported below all come from one sample, sequenced in a study of T cell changes during pregnancy in multiple sclerosis. The table came from immunoSEQ multiplex PCR; TCRdb's copy has only in-frame clones and leaves some out. The sample includes more than 40,000 clones, 89% seen only once; the top ten take more than 0.6%. The sequencing used CD4+ T cells from peripheral blood mononuclear cells, collected in the first trimester of pregnancy. These receptors came from a female donor with multiple sclerosis, enrolled in a pregnancy study.

The rearrangement joins TRBV7-3 to TRBJ2-1; TRBD2 is a possible D gene (5 bases). The germline V gene encodes CDR1 SGHTA and CDR2 FQGTGA. The V end was cut by 4 bases, the J end by 9 bases, with 13 bases between. The CDR3 has 13 residues. For the CDR3, the DNA is TGTGCCAGCAGCTCCCCCCCCGCGGGTGAGCAGTTCTTC. Its translation is CASSSPPAGEQFF. The full variable domain, in which reference TRBV7-3 and TRBJ2-1 provide the parts outside the CDR3, is GAGVSQTPSNKVTEKGKYVELRCDPISGHTALYWYRQSLGQGPEFLIYFQGTGAADDSGLPNDRFFAVRPEGSVSTLKIQRTERGDSAVYLCASSSPPAGEQFFGPGTRLTVL.

The chain links TRBV29-1 to TRBJ2-5; TRBD1 agrees at 8 bases. Per the germline V gene, CDR1 is SQVTM and CDR2 is ANQGSEA. CDR3 size: 13 residues. V trimming: 6 bases; J trimming: 5 bases; junction bases outside the gene matches: 8. CDR3 bases: TGCAGCGTAGCGCAGGGGGCTTTGGAGACCCAGTACTTC. Encoded protein: CSVAQGALETQYF.

This chain connects TRBV4-1 to TRBJ1-2; D remains unclear. V was pared by 0 bases and J by 5 bases, with 7 bases between. The CDR3 loop spans 13 amino acids. Germline V CDR1 and CDR2: MGHRA, YSYEKL. In nucleotides, the CDR3 is TGCGCCAGCAGCCAAGATCGTCGGTATGGCTACACCTTC. This sequence encodes CASSQDRRYGYTF.

V usage is TRBV15 and J usage is TRBJ2-7, with D unclear. The V gene lost 0 bases and the J gene lost 1 base, with 16 bases spanning the gap. Germline V gives CDR1 LNHNV, CDR2 YYDKDF (reference sequence). There are 17 residues in the CDR3. The CDR3 DNA reads TGTGCCACCAGCAGAGATTCCTTTTCAACTGCATCCTACGAGCAGTACTTC. Translating it yields CATSRDSFSTASYEQYF.

This sequence joins TRBV19 and TRBJ2-2, with 10 bases lining up with TRBD2. Germline loops: CDR1 LNHDA, CDR2 SQIVND (reference sequence). The CDR3 length is 16 residues. Trimming at V came to 5 bases and at J to 4 bases, leaving 7 bases not matched to a gene. The CDR3 loop reads CASSLFSGRPTGELFF. The CDR3 DNA reads TGTGCCAGTAGTCTGTTTAGCGGGAGGCCCACCGGGGAGCTGTTTTTT.

The genes are TRBV6-5 and TRBJ2-1, with 13 positions matching TRBD2. CDR1 is MNHEY, CDR2 SVGAGI, per germline. Unmatched junction bases numbered 7, after V lost 8 bases and J lost 9 bases. The CDR3 consists of 14 residues. This CDR3 reads CASRLAGGVGEQFF. In nucleotides, the CDR3 is TGTGCCAGCCGACTAGCGGGAGGCGTTGGTGAGCAGTTCTTC.

The V and J genes are TRBV6-5 and TRBJ1-2; 9 nucleotides line up with TRBD1. Per the germline V gene, CDR1 is MNHEY and CDR2 is SVGAGI. The CDR3 extends over 13 amino acids. The V segment lost 2 bases and the J segment 7 bases; nucleotides outside the gene matches: 2. As DNA, the CDR3 is TGTGCCAGCAGTTACATGGACAGGGGTGGCTACACCTTC. Translation gives CASSYMDRGGYTF.

The V gene is TRBV5-6, the J gene TRBJ1-2, with D hard to call. The V gene's germline CDR1 is SGHDT and CDR2 YYEEEE. Trimming took 2 bases from V and 6 from J, leaving 11 bases between them. CDR3 length equals 13 residues. In DNA form, the CDR3 reads TGTGCCAGCAGCTTTCGGGGAAGGGATGGCTACACCTTC. It specifies CASSFRGRDGYTF.

The chain links TRBV2 to TRBJ1-1; 9 nucleotides align to TRBD1. The CDR3 is 12 residues long. CDR1 is SNHLY and CDR2 is FYNNEI in the germline V gene. The V and J ends lost 8 bases and 6 bases, in that order; junction bases with no gene match: 4. CDR3 protein: CASRQGVAEAFF. DNA of the CDR3: TGTGCCAGCCGACAGGGGGTGGCTGAAGCTTTCTTT.

The sample holds a few counts of this clone. The chain combines TRBV20-1 with TRBJ2-3; no clear D. The CDR3 spans 11 residues. Germline V gene data show CDR1 as DFQATT and CDR2 as SNEGSKA (reference sequence). With 0 bases removed from V and 6 bases from J, the gap between germline ends came to 4 bases. CDR3 region: CSARDMDTQYF. Here the CDR3 DNA reads TGCAGTGCTAGAGATATGGATACGCAGTATTTT.

J is TRBJ2-2 and V is TRBV9; a weak D match, TRBD2 (5 bases). Trimming took off 4 bases at V and 4 bases at J, with 23 bases between the two ends. Per the germline V gene, CDR1 is SGDLS and CDR2 is YYNGEE. CDR3 length equals 18 residues. CDR3 protein: CASSPRFLGPGSTGELFF. The CDR3, as DNA: TGTGCCAGCAGCCCCCGATTTTTGGGTCCGGGGAGCACCGGGGAGCTGTTTTTT.

V usage is TRBV30 and J usage is TRBJ1-3; D gene unclear. There are 16 residues in the CDR3. The V end was cut by 5 bases, the J end by 0 bases, with 17 bases between. Germline V gives CDR1 GTSNPN, CDR2 SVGIG (reference sequence). The CDR3 region is CAWASQMENSGNTIYF. The CDR3 nucleotides are TGTGCCTGGGCATCCCAGATGGAGAACTCTGGAAACACCATATATTTT.

This chain uses TRBV7-9 with TRBJ2-7; 8 bases align to TRBD1. The CDR3 loop spans 16 amino acids. The V gene end was trimmed by 4 bases and the J gene end by 0 bases; junction bases not matched to a gene: 8. Looked up from germline, CDR1 is SEHNR and CDR2 is FQNEAQ (reference sequence). The CDR3 protein is CASSSRTGPSSYEQYF. CDR3 DNA: TGTGCCAGCAGCTCCCGGACAGGGCCGAGCTCCTACGAGCAGTACTTC.

The rearrangement uses TRBV7-2 and TRBJ1-1, with D maybe TRBD1 (5 bases). The V gene's germline CDR1 is SGHTA and CDR2 FQGNSA. The CDR3 consists of 15 residues. The ends were cut back, 1 base at V and 2 bases at J, with 11 bases in the middle. The CDR3 spells CASSLVGGTNTEAFF. CDR3 DNA sequence: TGTGCCAGCAGCTTAGTTGGCGGGACCAACACTGAAGCTTTCTTT. Full variable domain (remainder filled in from reference TRBV7-2 and TRBJ1-1): GAGVSQSPSNKVTEKGKDVELRCDPISGHTALYWYRQSLGQGLEFLIYFQGNSAPDKSGLPSDRFSAERTGGSVSTLTIQRTQQEDSAVYLCASSLVGGTNTEAFFGQGTRLTVV.

The chain joins TRBV2 to TRBJ1-2; TRBD1 agrees at 7 bases. This CDR3 has 15 amino acids. Germline trimming cut 7 bases from V and 4 bases from J; bases unmatched to any gene: 12. CDR1 and CDR2 from the germline V gene are SNHLY and FYNNEI. The DNA of the CDR3 is TGTGCCAGCAAACACGACCCAGGGGGAGGCTATGGCTACACCTTC. Protein: CASKHDPGGGYGYTF.

V gene TRBV7-2 combines with J gene TRBJ1-4, with TRBD1 identical over 7 bases. The CDR3 covers 16 residues. Germline CDR1 reads SGHTA; CDR2 reads FQGNSA. V gave up 5 bases and J gave up 0 bases; unmatched junction bases: 6. CDR3 in amino acids: CASSRDSSATNEKLFF. In nucleotides, the CDR3 is TGTGCCAGCAGCCGGGACAGTAGTGCAACTAATGAAAAACTGTTTTTT.

This chain links TRBV7-2 with TRBJ2-1; a weak D match, TRBD2 (6 bases). The CDR3 consists of 15 residues. Germline V CDR1 and CDR2: SGHTA, FQGNSA. The V end was cut by 2 bases, the J end by 6 bases, with 14 bases between. In DNA form, the CDR3 reads TGTGCCAGCAGCTTAACACGGGAGAGCGCCAATGAGCAGTTCTTC. Translated, it gives CASSLTRESANEQFF.

This chain links TRBV6-5 with TRBJ1-2, with D possibly TRBD1 on 5 matching bases. CDR1 MNHEY and CDR2 SVGAGI come from the germline V gene. V was shortened by 0 bases and J by 8 bases, with 16 bases between the two germline ends. This CDR3 spans 15 amino acids. CDR3 amino acids: CASSYSTGPSDGYTF. Written as DNA, the CDR3 is TGTGCCAGCAGTTACTCCACAGGCCCTTCCGACGGCTACACCTTC.